Listed below are T cell receptor beta chains from one sample, sequenced in a study of blood T cell repertoires in COVID-19. TCRdb keeps only in-frame clones here, not all; method: immunoSEQ multiplex PCR. The sample contains some 150,000 clones, 87% of which appear only once. Material for sequencing was peripheral blood. These receptors originate from a man aged 45-65 years who had recovered from COVID-19. Both conserved end residues are trimmed from each CDR3.

v_call: TRBV7-8; j_call: TRBJ2-2; cdr3_aa: ASSSGTGITGELF
v_call: TRBV6-5; j_call: TRBJ1-4; cdr3_aa: ASSYGTGPQEKLF
v_call: TRBV3-1/TRBV3-2; j_call: TRBJ2-3; cdr3_aa: ASSNNPAGGPDTQY
v_call: TRBV4-3; j_call: TRBJ2-5; cdr3_aa: ASSQMAGQETQY
v_call: TRBV7-9; j_call: TRBJ1-2; cdr3_aa: ASSSNRGNDYGYT
v_call: TRBV5-8; j_call: TRBJ2-7; cdr3_aa: ASSPTGLGSYEQY
v_call: TRBV18; j_call: TRBJ2-5; cdr3_aa: ASSPRSQQETQY
v_call: TRBV6-2/TRBV6-3; j_call: TRBJ2-2; cdr3_aa: ASSPRGTGELF
v_call: TRBV4-3; j_call: TRBJ2-7; cdr3_aa: ASSQDLRTGRHEQY
v_call: TRBV19; j_call: TRBJ1-5; cdr3_aa: ASSIMVTGSGQPQH
v_call: TRBV3-1/TRBV3-2; j_call: TRBJ2-7; cdr3_aa: ASSQVAEGSLY
v_call: TRBV6-1; j_call: TRBJ2-3; cdr3_aa: ASSELANTQY
v_call: TRBV5-1; j_call: TRBJ2-1; cdr3_aa: ASSADRGQGLDEQF
v_call: TRBV6-5; j_call: TRBJ2-1; cdr3_aa: ASSYGLAGFNEQF
v_call: TRBV15; j_call: TRBJ2-7; cdr3_aa: ATSAKAYEQY
v_call: TRBV11-3; j_call: TRBJ2-7; cdr3_aa: ASSSQGYEQY
v_call: TRBV6-6; j_call: TRBJ2-3; cdr3_aa: ASSLGQGARPDTQY
v_call: TRBV3-1/TRBV3-2; j_call: TRBJ2-2; cdr3_aa: ASSQERTRNTGELF
v_call: TRBV7-8; j_call: TRBJ1-6; cdr3_aa: ASSPTQGALGSPLH
v_call: TRBV4-1; j_call: TRBJ1-2; cdr3_aa: ASSQVQTGPIDNYGYT
v_call: TRBV6-1; j_call: TRBJ2-3; cdr3_aa: ASSLAGGLTDTQY
v_call: TRBV23-1; j_call: TRBJ1-1; cdr3_aa: ASAKPTGNTEAF
v_call: TRBV7-2; j_call: TRBJ1-2; cdr3_aa: ASSVQVDYGYT
v_call: TRBV2; j_call: TRBJ2-7; cdr3_aa: AGGGQGTYEQY
v_call: TRBV7-8; j_call: TRBJ2-4; cdr3_aa: ASSLAPGAEADIQY
v_call: TRBV19; j_call: TRBJ1-5; cdr3_aa: ASSYRGRNQPQH
v_call: TRBV2; j_call: TRBJ1-1; cdr3_aa: ASSENSRTGGGEAF
v_call: TRBV5-4; j_call: TRBJ2-2; cdr3_aa: ASSEPGQGTSNTGELF
v_call: TRBV5-4; j_call: TRBJ2-3; cdr3_aa: ASSLGLLAGYGGTDTQY